This TCR beta chain was documented in a study of human T cells and chemical hapten exposure. This CDR3 has 18 amino acids. Trimming took off 1 base at V and 2 bases at J, with 15 bases between the two ends. Time point: patch test 1, 2 weeks after DPC sensitization. Treatment defined: therapeutic diphenylcyclopropenone sensitization with weekly scalp DPC. TCRdb re-called the RACE reads with MiXCR, one entry per CDR3 protein. The repertoire consists of some 350,000 distinct CDR3 sequences, with about 7% occurring once and the leading ten covering approximately 8.9%. This chain joins TRBV12-3 or TRBV12-4 and TRBJ2-6; maybe TRBD1 (7 bases). This clonotype originated in a young woman with alopecia areata. Some clones in this sample may be carry-over from other donors' samples. The specimen comprised whole blood, sampled in connection with sensitization to the hapten diphenylcyclopropenone (DPC). The CDR3, as DNA: TGTGCCAGCAGTTTAGTTCTGTCAGGGGGGCCTGGGGCCAACGTCCTGACTTTC. As protein: CASSLVLSGGPGANVLTF.